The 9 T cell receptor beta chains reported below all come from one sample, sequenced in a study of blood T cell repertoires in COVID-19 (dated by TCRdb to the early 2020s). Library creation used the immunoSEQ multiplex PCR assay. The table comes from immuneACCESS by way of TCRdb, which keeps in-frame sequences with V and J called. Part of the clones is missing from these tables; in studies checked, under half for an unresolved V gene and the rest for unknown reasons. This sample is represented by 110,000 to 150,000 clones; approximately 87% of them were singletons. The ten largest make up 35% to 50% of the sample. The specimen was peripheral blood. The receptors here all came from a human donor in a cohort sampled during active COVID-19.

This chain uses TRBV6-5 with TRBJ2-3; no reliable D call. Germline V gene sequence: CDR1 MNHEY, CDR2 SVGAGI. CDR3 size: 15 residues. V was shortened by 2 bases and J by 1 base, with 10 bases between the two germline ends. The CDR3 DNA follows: TGTGCCAGCAGTTACCTTGGAAGCGGCACAGATACGCAGTATTTT. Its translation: CASSYLGSGTDTQYF.

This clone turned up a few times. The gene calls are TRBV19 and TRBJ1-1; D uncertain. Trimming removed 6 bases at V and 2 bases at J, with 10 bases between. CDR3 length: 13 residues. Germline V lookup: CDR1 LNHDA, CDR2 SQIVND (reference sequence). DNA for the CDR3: TGTGCCAGTAGGCGCCTGACTAACACTGAAGCTTTCTTT. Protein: CASRRLTNTEAFF.

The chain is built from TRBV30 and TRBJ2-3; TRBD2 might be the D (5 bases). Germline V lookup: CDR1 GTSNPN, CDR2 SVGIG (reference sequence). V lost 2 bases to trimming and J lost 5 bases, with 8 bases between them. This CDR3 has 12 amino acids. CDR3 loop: CAWSIEGDTQYF. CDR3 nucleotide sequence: TGTGCCTGGAGTATCGAGGGAGATACGCAGTATTTT.

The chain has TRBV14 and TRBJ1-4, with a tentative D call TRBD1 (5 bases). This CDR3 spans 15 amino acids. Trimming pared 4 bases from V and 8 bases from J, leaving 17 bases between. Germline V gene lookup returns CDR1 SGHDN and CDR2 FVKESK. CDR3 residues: CASSPGDALWEKLFF. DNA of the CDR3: TGTGCCAGCAGCCCGGGGGACGCCCTTTGGGAAAAACTGTTTTTT.

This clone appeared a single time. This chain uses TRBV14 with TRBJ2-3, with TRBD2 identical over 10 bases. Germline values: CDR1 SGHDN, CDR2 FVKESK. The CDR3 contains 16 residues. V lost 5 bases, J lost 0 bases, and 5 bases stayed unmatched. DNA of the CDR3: TGTGCCAGCAGCGTCCGGACTAGCGGTAGCACAGATACGCAGTATTTT. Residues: CASSVRTSGSTDTQYF. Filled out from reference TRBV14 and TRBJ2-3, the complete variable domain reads EAGVTQFPSHSVIEKGQTVTLRCDPISGHDNLYWYRRVMGKEIKFLLHFVKESKQDESGMPNNRFLAERTGGTYSTLKVQPAELEDSGVYFCASSVRTSGSTDTQYFGPGTRLTVL.

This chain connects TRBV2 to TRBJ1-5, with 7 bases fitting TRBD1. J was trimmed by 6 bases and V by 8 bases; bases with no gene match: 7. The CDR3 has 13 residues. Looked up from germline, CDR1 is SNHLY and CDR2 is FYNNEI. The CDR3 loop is CASQTGLSQPQHF. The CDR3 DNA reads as TGTGCCAGCCAGACAGGGTTGAGTCAGCCCCAGCATTTT.

The CDR3 nucleotides read TGTGCCAGCAGCTTAGAACTGAGCTATGGCTACACCTTC. This translates into CASSLELSYGYTF. This sequence joins TRBV7-2 and TRBJ1-2; D call uncertain. V lost 1 base to trimming and J lost 4 bases, with 7 bases between them. CDR3 size: 13 residues. Germline V lookup: CDR1 SGHTA, CDR2 FQGNSA. The full variable domain, completed using reference TRBV7-2 and TRBJ1-2, is GAGVSQSPSNKVTEKGKDVELRCDPISGHTALYWYRQSLGQGLEFLIYFQGNSAPDKSGLPSDRFSAERTGGSVSTLTIQRTQQEDSAVYLCASSLELSYGYTFGSGTRLTVV.

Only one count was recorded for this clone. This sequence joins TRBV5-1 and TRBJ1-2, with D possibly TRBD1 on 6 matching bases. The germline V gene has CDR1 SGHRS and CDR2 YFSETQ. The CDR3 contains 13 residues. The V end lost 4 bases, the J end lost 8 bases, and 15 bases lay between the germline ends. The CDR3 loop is CASSGQGLGGYTF. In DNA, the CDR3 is TGCGCCAGCAGCGGGCAGGGGTTGGGCGGCTACACCTTC.

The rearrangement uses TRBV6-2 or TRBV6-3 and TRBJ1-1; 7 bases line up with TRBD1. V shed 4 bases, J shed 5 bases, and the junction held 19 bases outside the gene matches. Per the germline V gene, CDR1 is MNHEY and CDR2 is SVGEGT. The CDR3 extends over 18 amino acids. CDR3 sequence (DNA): TGTGCCAGCAGTTTAGCGACAGGGTGGGCCAGTTTCAAGACTGAAGCTTTCTTT. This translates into CASSLATGWASFKTEAFF.